This T cell receptor beta chain was sequenced during a study of blood T cell repertoires in COVID-19. Study context: Donors in the United States, Italy and Spain gave samples during acute or convalescent COVID-19.

The CDR3 spans 17 residues. Data came from immunoSEQ multiplex PCR; TCRdb stores just in-frame clones and leaves some out. The table shows about 300,000 clones, with roughly 90% occurring only once. The receptor's source is a young man who had recovered from COVID-19. The V call is TRBV21-1, the J call TRBJ1-3; the table assigns TRBD1, which was not confirmed against the DNA. TRBV21-1 is a documented pseudogene. Sequencing used peripheral blood. CDR3 sequence (DNA): TGTGCCAGCAGCCACCCGGCCGGACAGGGAACTGGAAACACCATATATTTT. This sequence encodes CASSHPAGQGTGNTIYF.